These T cell receptor beta chains were read from a single sample in a study of blood T cell repertoires in COVID-19. Produced via immunoSEQ multiplex PCR; TCRdb's table is partial and in-frame only. In the table there are 95,000 to 100,000 clones, 85% of which are singletons. The sequencing input was peripheral blood. The origin of the receptors is a woman aged 70-85 years with active or convalescent COVID-19. CDR3s include the opening cysteine and the closing phenylalanine or tryptophan. D genes are given only for firm matches. Size is omitted from some rows. Given values are once, few, many or a class for expanded clones.

v_call,clone_size,j_call,cdr3_length,d_call,cdr3_nt,cdr3_aa
TRBV3-1/TRBV3-2,once,TRBJ2-7,14,NA,TGTGCCAGCAGCCAAGAACAGGGTGCCTACGAGCAGTACTTC,CASSQEQGAYEQYF
TRBV23-1,NA,TRBJ2-7,16,NA,TGCGCCAGCAGTCAATCCTGGGCACAGAGATCCTACGAGCAGTACTTC,CASSQSWAQRSYEQYF
TRBV9,NA,TRBJ2-2,15,NA,TGTGCCAGCAGCGTAGACAGCCCGAACACCGGGGAGCTGTTTTTT,CASSVDSPNTGELFF
TRBV13,NA,TRBJ1-1,15,TRBD1,TGTGCCAGCAGCAGTTTCGGGACAGGGAACACTGAAGCTTTCTTT,CASSSFGTGNTEAFF
TRBV7-9,NA,TRBJ2-3,14,NA,TGTGCCAGCAGCTTCCAGGGAGGTACAGATACGCAGTATTTT,CASSFQGGTDTQYF
TRBV7-2,NA,TRBJ2-1,13,TRBD2,TGTGCCAGCAGCTCGGGACTAGCGGGTGAGCAGTTCTTC,CASSSGLAGEQFF
TRBV27,NA,TRBJ1-4,15,TRBD1,TGTGCCAGCAGTTTGAAACCGGGACAGGGACGGAAACTGTTTTTT,CASSLKPGQGRKLFF
TRBV30,NA,TRBJ2-3,15,TRBD2,TGTGCCTGGAGTGTAGGGACTAGCAGCACAGATACGCAGTATTTT,CAWSVGTSSTDTQYF
TRBV9,once,TRBJ2-7,14,TRBD1,TGTGCCAGCAGCTTCGGACAGGTAGGCTACGAGCAGTACTTC,CASSFGQVGYEQYF
TRBV4-2,NA,TRBJ2-1,21,TRBD2,TGTGCCAGCAGCCAAGATCGGGATAGCGGGGGGGCCGCCCAGGGAAACAATGAGCAGTTCTTC,CASSQDRDSGGAAQGNNEQFF
TRBV18,few,TRBJ1-1,15,NA,TGTGCCAGCTCACCACCGGACAGAATGAACACTGAAGCTTTCTTT,CASSPPDRMNTEAFF
TRBV7-8,NA,TRBJ2-6,17,NA,TGTGCCAGCAGCTTAATTGCGACAGGCTCTGGGGCCAACGTCCTGACTTTC,CASSLIATGSGANVLTF
TRBV5-4,NA,TRBJ2-1,15,TRBD2,TGTGCCAGCAGCAAGGGACTACCTAAGGGAAATGAGCAGTTCTTC,CASSKGLPKGNEQFF
TRBV4-1,NA,TRBJ1-1,16,NA,TGCGCCAGCAGCCAAGACTCGGGGGGGGGTAACACTGAAGCTTTCTTT,CASSQDSGGGNTEAFF
TRBV7-2,NA,TRBJ2-7,13,TRBD2,TGTGCCAGCAGCTCGCGGGGGGGCTGGGAGCAGTACTTC,CASSSRGGWEQYF
TRBV5-1,NA,TRBJ2-5,13,NA,TGCGCCAGCAGCTTGATCGGGCAAGAGACCCAGTACTTC,CASSLIGQETQYF
TRBV9,NA,TRBJ1-1,13,NA,TGTGCCAGCAGCGTTCTCACAAACACTGAAGCTTTCTTT,CASSVLTNTEAFF
TRBV15,NA,TRBJ2-7,14,NA,TGTGCCACCAGCAGAGAGGGGGGGCTGTACGAGCAGTACTTC,CATSREGGLYEQYF
TRBV25-1,NA,TRBJ1-1,13,TRBD1,TGTGCCAGTCAAACAGGGGGGGCCACTGAAGCTTTCTTT,CASQTGGATEAFF
TRBV2,NA,TRBJ1-2,14,NA,TGTGCCAGCATTAGGACATCCAGGGAGGATGGCTACACCTTC,CASIRTSREDGYTF
TRBV29-1,NA,TRBJ1-3,17,TRBD1,TGCAGCGTTGAAGATGTTGGGACAGGGGGCTCTGGAAACACCATATATTTT,CSVEDVGTGGSGNTIYF
TRBV7-9,NA,TRBJ2-5,15,TRBD2,TGTGCCAGCAGCTTAGCATCGAGCGGGAAAGAGACCCAGTACTTC,CASSLASSGKETQYF
TRBV7-2,NA,TRBJ2-1,15,TRBD2,TGTGCCAGCAGCTTACGGACTAGCGGGAGTAATGAGCAGTTCTTC,CASSLRTSGSNEQFF
TRBV7-9,NA,TRBJ2-2,18,TRBD2,TGTGCCAGCAGCTTCGGACTAGCGGGGGCGAGGGACACCGGGGAGCTGTTTTTT,CASSFGLAGARDTGELFF
TRBV6-1,NA,TRBJ2-7,16,NA,TGTGCCAGCAGTGTGAAGGGTCGGAGCGGAGCCTACGAGCAGTACTTC,CASSVKGRSGAYEQYF
TRBV6-5,NA,TRBJ2-5,13,NA,TGTGCCAGCAGTCGACGGGATCAAGAGACCCAGTACTTC,CASSRRDQETQYF
TRBV24-1,NA,TRBJ2-3,16,TRBD1,TGTGCCACCAGCAGATCCGGGACAGGGGCCACAGATACGCAGTATTTT,CATSRSGTGATDTQYF
TRBV3-1/TRBV3-2,NA,TRBJ2-5,15,TRBD2,TGTGCCAGCAGCCAAGCCGGACGGGGGGAAGAGACCCAGTACTTC,CASSQAGRGEETQYF
TRBV3-1/TRBV3-2,NA,TRBJ1-1,12,TRBD1,TGTGCCAGCAGCCCGAACAGGGGCGAAGCTTTCTTT,CASSPNRGEAFF
TRBV28,NA,TRBJ1-1,12,NA,TGTGCCAGCAGTAGGGTTGACAGTGAAGCTTTCTTT,CASSRVDSEAFF
TRBV24-1,NA,TRBJ2-1,17,TRBD2,TGTGCCACCAGCAACGTAATAGCGGGAGTGTCCTACAATGAGCAGTTCTTC,CATSNVIAGVSYNEQFF
TRBV10-3,NA,TRBJ2-2,14,TRBD1,TGTGCCATCAGGTCAACAGGGGTGGCCGGGGAGCTGTTTTTT,CAIRSTGVAGELFF
TRBV7-3,NA,TRBJ1-1,13,NA,TGTGCCAGCAGCCAACGCGGACAACTTGAAGCTTTCTTT,CASSQRGQLEAFF
TRBV18,NA,TRBJ1-1,13,NA,TGTGCCAGCTCACCAGTTACAGGGAGTGAAGCTTTCTTT,CASSPVTGSEAFF
TRBV18,NA,TRBJ1-6,14,NA,TGTGCCAGCTCTGAACTGAGCAACAATTCACCCCTCCACTTT,CASSELSNNSPLHF
TRBV5-4,NA,TRBJ2-5,15,NA,TGTGCCAGCAGCGCAACAGGCGAGTACCAAGAGACCCAGTACTTC,CASSATGEYQETQYF
TRBV3-1/TRBV3-2,NA,TRBJ1-4,15,TRBD1,TGTGCCAGCAGCCAAGCCGGGCAGGACAGGGGAAAACTGTTTTTT,CASSQAGQDRGKLFF
TRBV3-1/TRBV3-2,few,TRBJ1-5,17,TRBD1,TGTGCCAGCAGCCAAGGAGACAGGGATCCTAGCAATCAGCCCCAGCATTTT,CASSQGDRDPSNQPQHF
TRBV4-3,NA,TRBJ1-5,15,NA,TGCGCCAGCAGCCAAGATCTGCAGGCCAATCAGCCCCAGCATTTT,CASSQDLQANQPQHF
TRBV2,NA,TRBJ2-1,15,NA,TGTGCCAGCAGTGCTTCGGGGGACTCCTACAATGAGCAGTTCTTC,CASSASGDSYNEQFF
TRBV7-9,few,TRBJ2-7,15,TRBD2,TGTGCCAGCAGCTTAGCTGTAGCGGGAGAAAGTGAGCAGTACTTC,CASSLAVAGESEQYF
TRBV7-9,few,TRBJ1-1,13,NA,TGTGCCAGCAGCTACAGGGAATACACTGAAGCTTTCTTT,CASSYREYTEAFF
TRBV9,NA,TRBJ2-2,15,NA,TGTGCCAGCAGCGTAGACAACAGCAACACCGGGGAGCTGTTTTTT,CASSVDNSNTGELFF
TRBV4-3,NA,TRBJ1-1,15,NA,TGCGCCAGCAGCCAAGATCCAGGGGCGGGTACTGAAGCTTTCTTT,CASSQDPGAGTEAFF
TRBV4-2,NA,TRBJ1-4,16,TRBD1,TGTGCCAGCAGCCAAGTTTCTAGGCAGGGGGTTGAAAAACTGTTTTTT,CASSQVSRQGVEKLFF
TRBV9,NA,TRBJ1-5,15,NA,TGTGCCAGCAGCGTAGGGGTAGGGGGGGGTCAGCCCCAGCATTTT,CASSVGVGGGQPQHF
TRBV12-3/TRBV12-4,NA,TRBJ2-5,13,TRBD2,TGTGCCAGCGGCCAGCGGGATCGAGAGACCCAGTACTTC,CASGQRDRETQYF
TRBV5-6,NA,TRBJ2-1,16,TRBD2,TGTGCCAGCAGCGGGGAAACGGGACTAGCGGGAGGAAGGCAGTTCTTC,CASSGETGLAGGRQFF
TRBV6-6,NA,TRBJ2-7,13,TRBD1,TGTGCCGGTAGACAGGGGAGCTCCTACGAGCAGTACTTC,CAGRQGSSYEQYF